This TCR beta chain was documented in a study of blood T cells in healthy people across ages. The CDR3 loop spans 13 amino acids. The V end lost 0 bases, the J end lost 9 bases, and 9 bases lay between the germline ends. Germline V CDR1 and CDR2: LNHNV, YYDKDF (reference sequence). Comments on this clonotype: As yet, its antigen is unknown.

Study-wide results and caveats: TCR beta diversity, measured per million T cells, fell in a roughly linear way with age. Aged donors had fewer naive CD4+ cells and lower diversity than long-lived donors.

For the second PCR, which ran for roughly 6 to 11 cycles, a sample-barcoded 5' primer and a J-beta primer mix were used. TCRdb used MiXCR to reprocess the 5' RACE reads, holding one entry per CDR3 protein. The repertoire includes 1,500,000 or so distinct CDR3 sequences, around 59% of them detected once, and over 5% sits in the top ten. This receptor was obtained from a young man in good health. J is TRBJ1-5 and V is TRBV15; no definite D call. The sequenced sample consisted of blood. The CDR3 DNA reads as TGTGCCACCAGCAGAGATCTTAGGCGGCCCCAGCATTTT. Its translation is CATSRDLRRPQHF.